This TCR beta chain was captured by sequencing in a study of T cells in Graves' hyperthyroidism and ophthalmopathy. Study-wide points: Most clonotypes expanded in the thyroid (above 0.001) were also present in blood.

This clonotype was recorded at least ten times. Its matching antigen is unknown. The CDR3 runs 16 residues. The V and J ends lost 1 base and 0 bases respectively, with 10 bases between them. Germline CDR1 LGHDT, CDR2 YNNKEL (reference sequence). TCR beta CDR3 regions were amplified from RNA transcripts. In the first-round RT-PCR of the TCR CDR3, the HTBI primer set was used. Each CDR3 protein gets one entry after TCRdb re-called the multiplex PCR reads with MiXCR. The table has about 250,000 distinct CDR3 sequences, approximately 21% seen once. Diagnosing involved the use of clinical symptoms, serum thyroxine and TRAb, thyroid ultrasound and orbital computed tomography.

The V and J genes are TRBV3-1 and TRBJ1-3; D remains ambiguous. The sequencing sample was made of blood. The origin of this receptor is a young man with Graves' ophthalmopathy. Here the CDR3 reads CASSQAKRSSGNTIYF. The CDR3 DNA reads TGTGCCAGCAGCCAAGCGAAGCGGAGCTCTGGAAACACCATATATTTT.